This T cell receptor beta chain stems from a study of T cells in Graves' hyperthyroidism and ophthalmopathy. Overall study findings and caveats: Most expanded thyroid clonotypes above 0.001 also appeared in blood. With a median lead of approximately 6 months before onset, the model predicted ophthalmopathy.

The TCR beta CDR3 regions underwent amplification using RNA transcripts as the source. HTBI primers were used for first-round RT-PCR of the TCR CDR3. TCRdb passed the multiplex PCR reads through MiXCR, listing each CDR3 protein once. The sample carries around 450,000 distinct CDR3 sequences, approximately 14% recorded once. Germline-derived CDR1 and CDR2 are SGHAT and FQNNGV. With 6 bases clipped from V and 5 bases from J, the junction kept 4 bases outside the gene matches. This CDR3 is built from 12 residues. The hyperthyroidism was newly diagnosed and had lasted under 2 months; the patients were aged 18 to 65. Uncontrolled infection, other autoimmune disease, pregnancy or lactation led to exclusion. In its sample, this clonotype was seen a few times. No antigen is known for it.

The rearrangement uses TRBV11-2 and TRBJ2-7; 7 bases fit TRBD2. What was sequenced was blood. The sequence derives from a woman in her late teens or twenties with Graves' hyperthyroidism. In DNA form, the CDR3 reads TGTGCCAGCAGGGGGGGGGGGAACGAGCAGTACTTC. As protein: CASRGGGNEQYF.